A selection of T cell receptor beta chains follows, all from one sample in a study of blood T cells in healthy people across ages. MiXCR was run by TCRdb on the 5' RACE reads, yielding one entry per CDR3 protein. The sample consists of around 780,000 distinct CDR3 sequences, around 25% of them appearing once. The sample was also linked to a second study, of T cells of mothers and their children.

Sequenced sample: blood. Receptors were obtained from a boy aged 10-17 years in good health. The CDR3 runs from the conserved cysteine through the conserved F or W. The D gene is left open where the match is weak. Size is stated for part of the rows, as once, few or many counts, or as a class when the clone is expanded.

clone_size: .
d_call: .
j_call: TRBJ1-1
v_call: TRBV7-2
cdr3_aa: CASSLETIRGSLWTEAFF
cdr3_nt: TGTGCCAGCAGCTTAGAGACCATAAGAGGGAGCTTGTGGACTGAAGCTTTCTTT

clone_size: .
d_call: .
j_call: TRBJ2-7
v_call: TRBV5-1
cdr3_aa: CASSSQGGGLTYEQYF
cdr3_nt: TGCGCCAGCAGCTCGCAAGGGGGAGGGTTGACCTACGAGCAGTACTTC

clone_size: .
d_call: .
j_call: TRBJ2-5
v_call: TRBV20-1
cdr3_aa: CSARDVKGEIGETQYF
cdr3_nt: TGCAGTGCTAGAGATGTGAAGGGGGAGATCGGGGAGACCCAGTACTTC

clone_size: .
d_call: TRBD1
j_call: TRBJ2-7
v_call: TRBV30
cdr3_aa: CAWSRQGIREQYF
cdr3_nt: TGTGCCTGGAGTCGACAGGGGATTCGCGAGCAGTACTTC

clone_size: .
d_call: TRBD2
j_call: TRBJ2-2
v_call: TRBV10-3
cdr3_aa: CATRGGNTGELFF
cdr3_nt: TGTGCCACACGGGGGGGAAACACCGGGGAGCTGTTTTTT

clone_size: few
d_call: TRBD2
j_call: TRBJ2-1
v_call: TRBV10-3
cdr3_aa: CVTGTSGYNEQFF
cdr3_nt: TGTGTCACTGGGACTAGCGGCTACAATGAGCAGTTCTTC

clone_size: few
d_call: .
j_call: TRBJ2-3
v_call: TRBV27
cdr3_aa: CASSSRQGSTDTQYF
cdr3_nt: TGTGCCAGCAGTTCCCGCCAAGGGAGCACAGATACGCAGTATTTT

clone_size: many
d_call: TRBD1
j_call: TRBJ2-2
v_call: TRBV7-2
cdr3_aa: CASSFRQGGTGELFF
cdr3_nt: TGTGCCAGCAGTTTCCGACAGGGCGGCACCGGGGAGCTGTTTTTT

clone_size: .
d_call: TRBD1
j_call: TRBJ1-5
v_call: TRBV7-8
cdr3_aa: CASSLGGQGSNQPQHF
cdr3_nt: TGTGCCAGCAGCTTAGGGGGACAGGGGAGCAATCAGCCCCAGCATTTT

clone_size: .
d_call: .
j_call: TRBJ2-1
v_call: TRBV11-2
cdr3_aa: CASTPISGYTYNEQFF
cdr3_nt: TGTGCCAGCACCCCAATTAGCGGATATACCTACAATGAGCAGTTCTTC

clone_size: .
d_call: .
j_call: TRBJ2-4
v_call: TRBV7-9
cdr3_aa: CASSPPRAEAKNIQYF
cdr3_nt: TGTGCCAGCAGCCCGCCTCGGGCCGAAGCCAAAAACATTCAGTACTTC

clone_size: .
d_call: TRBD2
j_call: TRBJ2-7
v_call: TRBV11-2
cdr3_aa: CASSPGTSGGPFSYEQYF
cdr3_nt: TGTGCCAGCAGCCCAGGGACTAGCGGGGGGCCCTTCTCCTACGAGCAGTACTTC

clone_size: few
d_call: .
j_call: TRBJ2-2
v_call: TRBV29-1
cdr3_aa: CSVEKSPVPGAGELFF
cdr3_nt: TGCAGCGTTGAAAAAAGCCCGGTTCCGGGCGCCGGGGAGCTGTTTTTT

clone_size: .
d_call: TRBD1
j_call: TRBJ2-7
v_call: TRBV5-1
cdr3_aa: CASSLEGDRGLDEQYF
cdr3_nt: TGCGCCAGCAGCTTGGAAGGGGACAGGGGGCTCGACGAGCAGTACTTC

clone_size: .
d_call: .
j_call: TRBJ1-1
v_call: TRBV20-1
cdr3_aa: CSARDWTPLATEAFF
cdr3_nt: TGCAGTGCTAGAGATTGGACCCCCCTGGCCACTGAAGCTTTCTTT

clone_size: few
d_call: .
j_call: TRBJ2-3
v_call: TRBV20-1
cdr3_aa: CSAENSGNPTDTQYF
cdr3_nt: TGCAGTGCGGAGAATAGCGGTAACCCGACAGATACGCAGTATTTT